This TCR beta chain was obtained from a study of blood T cell repertoires in COVID-19. Study at large: Sites across the United States, Italy and Spain contributed samples from acute and convalescent COVID-19. The cDNA or gDNA used as material had been derived from T cells, B-cell-depleted T cells, or PBMCs.

Germline V lookup: CDR1 LNHDA, CDR2 SQIVND (reference sequence). Losses at the gene ends were 8 bases for V and 4 bases for J; bases not matched to a gene: 11. The CDR3 length is 16 residues. Original processing methods: By means of reference gene primer amplification, nucleated cell counts were estimated. The protocol was immunoSEQ multiplex PCR, while the TCRdb copy is restricted to in-frame clones and leaves out a portion. The D gene and trimming were derived from the DNA, and the V and J assignments and clone size from that table. The sample has 350,000 or so clones, 90% seen once. This clonotype originated in a man between 18 and 29 years old with active or convalescent COVID-19. The chain recombines TRBV19 with TRBJ2-5; TRBD2 aligns across 12 bases. Material for sequencing was peripheral blood. DNA of the CDR3: TGTGCCAGTTTTAGACTAGCGGGGGTGGGAAGAGAGACCCAGTACTTC. The encoded protein is CASFRLAGVGRETQYF.